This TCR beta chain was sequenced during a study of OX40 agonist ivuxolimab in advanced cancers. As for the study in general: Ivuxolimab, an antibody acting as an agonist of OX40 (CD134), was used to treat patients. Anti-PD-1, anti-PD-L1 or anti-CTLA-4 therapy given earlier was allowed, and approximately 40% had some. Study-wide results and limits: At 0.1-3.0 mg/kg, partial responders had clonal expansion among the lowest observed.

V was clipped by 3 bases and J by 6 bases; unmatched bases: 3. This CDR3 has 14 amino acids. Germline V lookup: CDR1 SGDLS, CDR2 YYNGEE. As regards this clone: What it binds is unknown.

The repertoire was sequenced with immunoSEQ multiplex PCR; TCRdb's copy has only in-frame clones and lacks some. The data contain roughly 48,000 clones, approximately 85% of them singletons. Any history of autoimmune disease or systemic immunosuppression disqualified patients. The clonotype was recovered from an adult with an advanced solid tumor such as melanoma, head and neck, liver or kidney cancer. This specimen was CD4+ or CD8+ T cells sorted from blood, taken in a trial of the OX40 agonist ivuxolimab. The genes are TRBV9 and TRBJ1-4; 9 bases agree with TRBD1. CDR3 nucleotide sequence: TGTGCCAGCAGCGCGAGGACAGGGGATGAAAAACTGTTTTTT. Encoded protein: CASSARTGDEKLFF.